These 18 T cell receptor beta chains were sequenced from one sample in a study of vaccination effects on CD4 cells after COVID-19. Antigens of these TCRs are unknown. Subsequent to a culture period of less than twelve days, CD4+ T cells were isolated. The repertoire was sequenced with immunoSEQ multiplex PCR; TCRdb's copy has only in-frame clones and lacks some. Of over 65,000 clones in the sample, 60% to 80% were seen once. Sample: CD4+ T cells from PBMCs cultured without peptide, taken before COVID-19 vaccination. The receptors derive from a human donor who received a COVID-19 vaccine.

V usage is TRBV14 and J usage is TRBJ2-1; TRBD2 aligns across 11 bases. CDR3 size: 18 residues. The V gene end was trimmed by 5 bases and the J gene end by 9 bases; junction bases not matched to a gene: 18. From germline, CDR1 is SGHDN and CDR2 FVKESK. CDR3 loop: CASSSFLLAGALQGEQFF. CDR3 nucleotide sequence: TGTGCCAGCAGCTCATTCTTACTAGCGGGGGCCCTCCAGGGTGAGCAGTTCTTC.

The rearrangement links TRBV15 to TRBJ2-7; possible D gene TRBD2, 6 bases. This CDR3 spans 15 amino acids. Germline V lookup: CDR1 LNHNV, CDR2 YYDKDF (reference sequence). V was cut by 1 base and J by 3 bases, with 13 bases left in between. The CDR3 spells CATSRGWGGVYEQYV. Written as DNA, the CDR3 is TGTGCCACCAGCAGAGGTTGGGGCGGGGTCTACGAGCAGTACGTC.

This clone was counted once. CDR3 nucleotide sequence: TGTGCCAGCAGCGTAACTGTGGATAGCACAGATACGCAGTATTTT. Protein product: CASSVTVDSTDTQYF. This chain joins TRBV9 and TRBJ2-3; D not certain. Trimming pared 1 base from V and 0 bases from J, leaving 9 bases between. CDR1 is SGDLS and CDR2 is YYNGEE in the germline V gene. The CDR3 covers 15 residues.

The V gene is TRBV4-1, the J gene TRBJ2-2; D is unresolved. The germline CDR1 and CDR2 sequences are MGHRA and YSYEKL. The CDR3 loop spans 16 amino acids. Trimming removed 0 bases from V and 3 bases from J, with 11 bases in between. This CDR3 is CASSQDGHLHTGELFF. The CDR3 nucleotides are TGCGCCAGCAGCCAAGATGGGCATCTCCACACCGGGGAGCTGTTTTTT.

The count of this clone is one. CDR3 sequence: CASSILGGETQYF. The CDR3 DNA follows: TGTGCCAGCAGCATATTAGGTGGAGAGACCCAGTACTTC. The chain links TRBV7-9 to TRBJ2-5; D gene unclear. The germline V and J ends were trimmed by 5 bases and 4 bases, with 11 bases remaining between them. CDR3 length: 13 residues. CDR1 is SEHNR and CDR2 is FQNEAQ in the germline V gene (reference sequence).

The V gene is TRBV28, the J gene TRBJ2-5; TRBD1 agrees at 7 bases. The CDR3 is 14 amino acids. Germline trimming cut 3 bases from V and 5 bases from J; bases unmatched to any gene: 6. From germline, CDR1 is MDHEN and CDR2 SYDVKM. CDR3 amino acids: CASSFQGGGETQYF. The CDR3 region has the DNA TGTGCCAGCAGTTTCCAAGGGGGCGGGGAGACCCAGTACTTC. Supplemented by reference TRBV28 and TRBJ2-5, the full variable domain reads DVKVTQSSRYLVKRTGEKVFLECVQDMDHENMFWYRQDPGLGLRLIYFSYDVKMKEKGDIPEGYSVSREKKERFSLILESASTNQTSMYLCASSFQGGGETQYFGPGTRLLVL.

The chain's CDR3 is CASSRTGLSGIQYF. CDR3 nucleotide sequence: TGTGCCAGCAGCCGGACAGGATTAAGTGGCATTCAGTACTTC. The chain employs TRBV7-3 and TRBJ2-4, with TRBD1 matching over 7 bases. Looked up from germline, CDR1 is SGHTA and CDR2 is FQGTGA. Germline trimming cut 5 bases from V and 9 bases from J; bases unmatched to any gene: 10. CDR3 length equals 14 residues.

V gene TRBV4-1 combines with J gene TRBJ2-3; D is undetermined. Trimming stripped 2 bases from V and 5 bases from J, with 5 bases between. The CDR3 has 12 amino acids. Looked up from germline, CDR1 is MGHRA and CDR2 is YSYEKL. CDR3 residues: CASSQKLDTQYF. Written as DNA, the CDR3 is TGCGCCAGCAGCCAAAAATTAGATACGCAGTATTTT.

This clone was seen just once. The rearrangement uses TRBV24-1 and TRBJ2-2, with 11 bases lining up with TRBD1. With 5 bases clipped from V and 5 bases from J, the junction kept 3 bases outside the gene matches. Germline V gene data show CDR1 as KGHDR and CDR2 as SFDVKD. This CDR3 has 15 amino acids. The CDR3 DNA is TGTGCCACCAGTGGGGACAGGGGGAGGACCGGGGAGCTGTTTTTT. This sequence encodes CATSGDRGRTGELFF.

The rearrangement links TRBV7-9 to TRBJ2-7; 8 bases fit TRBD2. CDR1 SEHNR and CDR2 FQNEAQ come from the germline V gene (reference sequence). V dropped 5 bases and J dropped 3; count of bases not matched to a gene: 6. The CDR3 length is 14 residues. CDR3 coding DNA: TGTGCCAGCAGCCCCGGGGGGGTGGTCTACGAGCAGTACGTC. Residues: CASSPGGVVYEQYV.

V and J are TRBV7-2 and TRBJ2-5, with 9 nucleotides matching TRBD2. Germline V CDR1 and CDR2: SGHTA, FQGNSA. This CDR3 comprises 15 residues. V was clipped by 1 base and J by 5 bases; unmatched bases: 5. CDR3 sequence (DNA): TGTGCCAGCAGCTTAGGCGGGGGGGCCGGGGAGACCCAGTACTTC. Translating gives CASSLGGGAGETQYF.

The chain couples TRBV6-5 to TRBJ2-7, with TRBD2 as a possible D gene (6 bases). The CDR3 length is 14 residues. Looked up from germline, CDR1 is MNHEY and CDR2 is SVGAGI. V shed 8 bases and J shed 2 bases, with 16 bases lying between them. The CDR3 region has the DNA TGTGCCAGCCACACCGGGACTGGAGCCTACGAGCAGTACGTC. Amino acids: CASHTGTGAYEQYV.

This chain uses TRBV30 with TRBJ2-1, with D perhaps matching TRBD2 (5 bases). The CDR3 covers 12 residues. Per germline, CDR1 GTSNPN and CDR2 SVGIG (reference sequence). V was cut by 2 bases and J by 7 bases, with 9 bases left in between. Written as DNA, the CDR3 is TGTGCCTGGAGTCCAACTAGAAATGAGCAGTTCTTC. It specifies CAWSPTRNEQFF.

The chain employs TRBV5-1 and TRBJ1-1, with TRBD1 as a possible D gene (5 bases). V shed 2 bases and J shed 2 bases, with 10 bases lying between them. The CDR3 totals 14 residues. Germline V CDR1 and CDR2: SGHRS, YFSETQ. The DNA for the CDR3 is TGCGCCAGCAGCTTCGGCGACAGCAACACTGAAGCTTTCTTT. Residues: CASSFGDSNTEAFF. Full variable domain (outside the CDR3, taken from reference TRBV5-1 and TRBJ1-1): KAGVTQTPRYLIKTRGQQVTLSCSPISGHRSVSWYQQTPGQGLQFLFEYFSETQRNKGNFPGRFSGRQFSNSRSEMNVSTLELGDSALYLCASSFGDSNTEAFFGQGTRLTVV.

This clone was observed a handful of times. CDR3 amino acids: CATSRGGPGNTIYF. DNA for the CDR3: TGTGCCACCAGCAGAGGTGGGCCTGGAAACACCATATATTTT. This chain links TRBV15 with TRBJ1-3; D gene ambiguous. This CDR3 spans 14 amino acids. Looked up from germline, CDR1 is LNHNV and CDR2 is YYDKDF (reference sequence). The V and J ends lost 1 base and 2 bases respectively, with 6 bases between them.

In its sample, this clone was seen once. The CDR3 nucleotides read TGTGCCAGCAGTAGGGACGGTTACTACGAGCAGTACGTC. Protein sequence: CASSRDGYYEQYV. The chain combines TRBV5-4 with TRBJ2-7, with D possibly called TRBD1 or TRBD2 (5 bases each). V dropped 5 bases and J dropped 3 bases, with 12 bases sitting between them. The CDR3 has 13 amino acids. Germline V lookup: CDR1 SGHNT, CDR2 YYREEE (reference sequence).

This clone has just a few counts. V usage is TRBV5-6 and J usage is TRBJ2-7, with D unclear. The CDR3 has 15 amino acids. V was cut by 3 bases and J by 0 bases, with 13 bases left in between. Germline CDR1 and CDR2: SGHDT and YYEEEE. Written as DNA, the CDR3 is TGTGCCAGCAGCTCCCCGGCGCGGAGCTCCTACGAGCAGTACGTC. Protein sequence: CASSSPARSSYEQYV.

The CDR3 is CASSRGQNEKLFF. DNA for the CDR3: TGTGCCAGCAGTCGTGGACAAAACGAAAAACTGTTTTTT. The chain has TRBV12-3 or TRBV12-4 and TRBJ1-4, with a weak D call TRBD1 (5 bases). The CDR3 consists of 13 residues. The ends were cut back, 5 bases at V and 8 bases at J, with 12 bases in the middle.